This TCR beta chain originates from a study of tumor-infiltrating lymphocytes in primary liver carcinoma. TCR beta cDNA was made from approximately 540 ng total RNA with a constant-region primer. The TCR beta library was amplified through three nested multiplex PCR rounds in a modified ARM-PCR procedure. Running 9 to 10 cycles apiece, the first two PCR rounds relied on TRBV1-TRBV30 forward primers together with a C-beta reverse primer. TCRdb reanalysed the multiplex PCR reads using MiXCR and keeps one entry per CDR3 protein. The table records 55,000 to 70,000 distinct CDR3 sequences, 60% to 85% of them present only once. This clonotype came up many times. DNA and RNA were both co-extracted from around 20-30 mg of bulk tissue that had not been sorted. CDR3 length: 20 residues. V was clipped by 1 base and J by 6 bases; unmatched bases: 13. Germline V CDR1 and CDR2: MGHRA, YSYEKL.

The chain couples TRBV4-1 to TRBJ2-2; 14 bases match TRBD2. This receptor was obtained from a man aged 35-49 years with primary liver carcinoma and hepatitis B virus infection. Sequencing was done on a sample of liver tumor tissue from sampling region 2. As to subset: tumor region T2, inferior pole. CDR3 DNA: TGCGCCAGCAGCCAAGCGAAGGGACTAGCGGGAGTAATTGATGCCGGGGAGCTGTTTTTT. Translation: CASSQAKGLAGVIDAGELFF.